A selection of T cell receptor beta chains follows, all from one sample in a study of blood T cells in healthy people across ages. Each CDR3 protein gets one entry after TCRdb re-called the 5' RACE reads with MiXCR. The sample yields over 600,000 distinct CDR3 sequences, more than 55% seen once. Input material: blood. The receptors shown here come from a man aged 35 to 55 in good health. The conserved cysteine and the conserved F or W are not part of the CDR3 here.

CDR3 protein,V gene,J gene
ASSRRMVDTQY,TRBV7-2,TRBJ2-3
ASSDPGTHNEQF,TRBV27,TRBJ2-1
ASGTGTGETQY,TRBV11-1,-
SVQVQGSAYEQY,TRBV29-1,TRBJ2-7
SAPMNFPDTQY,TRBV20-1,TRBJ2-3
ASSSSGTLNEQF,TRBV7-6,TRBJ2-1
ASNEGTGTEAF,TRBV27,TRBJ1-1
ASSYPKLRGLNTEAF,TRBV6-6,TRBJ1-1
ASSDLRTGNTEAF,TRBV25-1,TRBJ1-1
ASSLAQREPFSYEQY,TRBV7-2,TRBJ2-7
ATRTGAGDEKLF,TRBV12-3/TRBV12-4,TRBJ1-4
ASSYSGGGDTQY,TRBV11-3,TRBJ2-3
SAIYTDTQY,TRBV20-1,TRBJ2-3
ASGLRQVVDEQF,TRBV12-5,TRBJ2-1
ASGTGTRSNEQY,TRBV7-3,TRBJ2-4
ASSFQNPNTGELF,TRBV5-5,TRBJ2-2
ASSRPLPATQY,TRBV7-9,TRBJ2-3
ASNLGNEQF,TRBV6-2/TRBV6-3,TRBJ2-1
SVGLGTAFYEQY,TRBV29-1,-
AISESRDYNEQF,TRBV10-3,TRBJ2-1
SVEDGARRYT,TRBV29-1,TRBJ1-2
SARDNRGMRETQY,TRBV20-1,TRBJ2-5
ASSLFSSGYNEQF,TRBV7-2,TRBJ2-1
ASSLGLAGTHNEQY,TRBV7-8,-
ASSEGQGLGTQY,TRBV9,TRBJ2-5
ASSPSAGDTDTQY,TRBV7-9,TRBJ2-3
ASSVSREEGQPQH,TRBV9,TRBJ1-5
ASSLAGLESSGANVLT,TRBV7-9,TRBJ2-6
ASSQGGTANEKLF,TRBV14,TRBJ1-4
ASSLSDRSYEQY,TRBV28,TRBJ2-7
ASGDLGTDTQY,TRBV6-5,TRBJ2-3
ASVLISFDSTDTQY,TRBV7-3,TRBJ2-3
ASSLAGVGRSGGKYTEAF,TRBV5-1,TRBJ1-1
ASGVREQETQY,TRBV21-1,TRBJ2-5
ASSHEQGTDTQY,TRBV4-3,TRBJ2-3
ASRNSGATNEKLF,TRBV27,TRBJ1-4
ASSFRTGGVTDTQY,TRBV7-8,TRBJ2-3
ASSVTIARGNEQF,TRBV6-4,TRBJ2-1
SVQWTSGITYEQY,TRBV29-1,TRBJ2-7
ASSLARAPPTGTVNNEQF,TRBV11-2,TRBJ2-1
ASSQSLTEYEQY,TRBV3-1,-
ASSGSRHNEQF,TRBV9,TRBJ2-1
SAGSTPGGNQPQH,TRBV20-1,TRBJ1-5
ASSQESHTSGGIPEQF,TRBV4-2,TRBJ2-1
ASSAPNSRDTQY,TRBV28,TRBJ2-3
ASSPGTVYIQY,TRBV6-2/TRBV6-3,-
ASSQDRGRLGEQF,TRBV4-1,TRBJ2-1
SVDQGGLDSNEQF,TRBV29-1,TRBJ2-1
ATSIAGGSYNEQF,TRBV15,TRBJ2-1
ASKTVSETQY,TRBV28,TRBJ2-5
ASSESLAGASADTQY,TRBV2,TRBJ2-3
ASGTGGGTQY,TRBV27,TRBJ2-3
SVASGSDTQY,TRBV29-1,TRBJ2-3
ASSQEFPPANYGYT,TRBV3-1,TRBJ1-2
ASTNRGQGRKRYNSPLH,TRBV6-1,TRBJ1-6
SVYSGGAGANVLT,TRBV29-1,TRBJ2-6